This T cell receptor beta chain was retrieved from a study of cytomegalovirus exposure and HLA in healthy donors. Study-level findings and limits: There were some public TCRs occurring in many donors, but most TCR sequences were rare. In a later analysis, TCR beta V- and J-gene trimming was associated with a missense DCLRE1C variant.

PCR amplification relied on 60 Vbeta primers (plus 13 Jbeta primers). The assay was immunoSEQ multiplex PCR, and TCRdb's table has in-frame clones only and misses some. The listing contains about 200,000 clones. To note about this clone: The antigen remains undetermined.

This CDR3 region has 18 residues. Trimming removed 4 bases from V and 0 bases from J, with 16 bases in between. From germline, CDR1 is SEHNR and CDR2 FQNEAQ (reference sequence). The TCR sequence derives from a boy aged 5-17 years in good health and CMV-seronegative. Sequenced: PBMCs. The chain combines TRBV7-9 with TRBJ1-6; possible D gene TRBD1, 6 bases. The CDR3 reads CASSSTSGGSSYNSPLHF. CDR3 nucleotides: TGTGCCAGCAGCTCCACATCGGGGGGCAGCTCCTATAATTCACCCCTCCACTTT. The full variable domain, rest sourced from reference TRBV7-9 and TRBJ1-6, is DTGVSQNPRHKITKRGQNVTFRCDPISEHNRLYWYRQTLGQGPEFLTYFQNEAQLEKSRLLSDRFSAERPKGSFSTLEIQRTEQGDSAMYLCASSSTSGGSSYNSPLHFGNGTRLTVT.